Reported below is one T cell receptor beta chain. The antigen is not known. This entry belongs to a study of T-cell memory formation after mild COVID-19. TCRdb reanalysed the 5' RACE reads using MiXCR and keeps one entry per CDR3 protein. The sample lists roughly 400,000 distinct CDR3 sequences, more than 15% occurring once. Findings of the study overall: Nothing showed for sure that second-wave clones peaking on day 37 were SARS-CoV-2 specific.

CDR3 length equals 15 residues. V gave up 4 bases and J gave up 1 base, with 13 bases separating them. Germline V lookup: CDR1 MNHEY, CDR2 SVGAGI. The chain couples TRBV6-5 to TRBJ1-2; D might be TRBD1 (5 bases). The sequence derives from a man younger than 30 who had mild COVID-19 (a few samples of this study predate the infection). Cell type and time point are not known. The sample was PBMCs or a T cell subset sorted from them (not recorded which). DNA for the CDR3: TGTGCCAGCAGTTTCGGACAACTCAATAACTATGGCTACACCTTC. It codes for CASSFGQLNNYGYTF.